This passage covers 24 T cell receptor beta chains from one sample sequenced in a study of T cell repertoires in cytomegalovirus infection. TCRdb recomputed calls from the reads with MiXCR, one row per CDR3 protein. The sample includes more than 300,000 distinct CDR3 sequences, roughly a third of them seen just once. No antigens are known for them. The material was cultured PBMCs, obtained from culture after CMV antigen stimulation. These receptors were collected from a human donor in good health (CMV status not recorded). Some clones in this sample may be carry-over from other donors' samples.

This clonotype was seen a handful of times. The CDR3 bases are TGTGCCAGCAGCTTTTTGCGGCTAGCGGGAGATTCGATGTCCCAAGAGACCCAGTACTTC. This gives the protein CASSFLRLAGDSMSQETQYF. The rearrangement links TRBV7-2 to TRBJ2-5, with 10 positions matching TRBD2. The V segment lost 3 bases and the J segment 1 base; nucleotides outside the gene matches: 17. The CDR3 sequence is 20 residues long. Germline lookup yields CDR1 SGHTA and CDR2 FQGNSA.

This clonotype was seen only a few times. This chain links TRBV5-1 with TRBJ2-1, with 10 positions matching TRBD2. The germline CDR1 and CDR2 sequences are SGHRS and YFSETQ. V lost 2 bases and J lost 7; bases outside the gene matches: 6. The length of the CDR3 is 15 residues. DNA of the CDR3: TGCGCCAGCAGCTTTGGGCTAGCGGGAGTTAATGAGCAGTTCTTC. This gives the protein CASSFGLAGVNEQFF. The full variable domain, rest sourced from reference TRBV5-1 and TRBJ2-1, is KAGVTQTPRYLIKTRGQQVTLSCSPISGHRSVSWYQQTPGQGLQFLFEYFSETQRNKGNFPGRFSGRQFSNSRSEMNVSTLELGDSALYLCASSFGLAGVNEQFFGPGTRLTVL.

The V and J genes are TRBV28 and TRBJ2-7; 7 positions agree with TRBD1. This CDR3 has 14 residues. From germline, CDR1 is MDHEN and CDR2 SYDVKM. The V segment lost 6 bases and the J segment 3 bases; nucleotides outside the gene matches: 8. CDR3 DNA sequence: TGTGCCAGCAGATCCGGGACAGAGAACTACGAGCAGTACGTC. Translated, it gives CASRSGTENYEQYV.

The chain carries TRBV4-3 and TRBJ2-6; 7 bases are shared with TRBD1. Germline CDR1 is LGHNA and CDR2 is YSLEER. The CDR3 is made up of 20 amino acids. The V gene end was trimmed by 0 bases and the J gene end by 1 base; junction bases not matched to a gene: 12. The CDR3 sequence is CASSQDTRQGLGSGANVLTF. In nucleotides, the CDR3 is TGCGCCAGCAGCCAAGATACCCGACAGGGCTTGGGGTCTGGGGCCAACGTCCTGACTTTC.

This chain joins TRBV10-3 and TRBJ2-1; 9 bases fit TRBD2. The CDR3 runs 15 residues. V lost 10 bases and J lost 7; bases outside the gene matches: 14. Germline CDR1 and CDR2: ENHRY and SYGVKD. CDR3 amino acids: CATGRLAGAGNEQFF. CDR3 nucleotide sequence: TGTGCCACGGGGCGTTTAGCGGGAGCTGGGAATGAGCAGTTCTTC.

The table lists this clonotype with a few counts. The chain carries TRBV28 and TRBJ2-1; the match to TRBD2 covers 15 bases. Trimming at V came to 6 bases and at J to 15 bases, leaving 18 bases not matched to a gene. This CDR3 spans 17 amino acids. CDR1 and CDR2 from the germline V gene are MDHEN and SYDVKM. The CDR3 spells CASRPPRLWTSGRDVFF. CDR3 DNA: TGTGCCAGCAGACCTCCTAGACTGTGGACTAGCGGGAGGGACGTGTTCTTC.

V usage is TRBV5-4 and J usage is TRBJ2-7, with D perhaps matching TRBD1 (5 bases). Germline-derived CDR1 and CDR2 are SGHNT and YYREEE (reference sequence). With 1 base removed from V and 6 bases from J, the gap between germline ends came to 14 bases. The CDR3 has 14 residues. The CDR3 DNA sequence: TGTGCCAGCAGCTTGAAAGGTATAGGGGTCGAGCAGTACTTC. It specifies CASSLKGIGVEQYF.

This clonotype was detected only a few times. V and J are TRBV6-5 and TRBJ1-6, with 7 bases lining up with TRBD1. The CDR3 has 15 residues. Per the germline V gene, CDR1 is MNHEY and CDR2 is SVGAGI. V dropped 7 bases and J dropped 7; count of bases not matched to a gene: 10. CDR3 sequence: CASNRVTGANSPLHF. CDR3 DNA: TGTGCCAGCAATAGGGTCACAGGGGCGAATTCACCCCTCCACTTT.

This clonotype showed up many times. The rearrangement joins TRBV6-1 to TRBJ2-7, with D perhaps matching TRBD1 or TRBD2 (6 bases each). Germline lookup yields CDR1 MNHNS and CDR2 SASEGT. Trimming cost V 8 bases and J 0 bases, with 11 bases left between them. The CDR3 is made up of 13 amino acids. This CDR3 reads CASRGQASYEQYF. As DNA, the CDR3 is TGTGCCAGCCGGGGGCAGGCCTCCTACGAGCAGTACTTC.

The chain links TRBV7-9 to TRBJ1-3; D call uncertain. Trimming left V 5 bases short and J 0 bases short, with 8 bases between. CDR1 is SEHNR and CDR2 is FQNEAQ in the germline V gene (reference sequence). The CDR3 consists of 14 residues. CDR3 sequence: CASSPLGSGNTIYF. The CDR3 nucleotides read TGTGCCAGCAGCCCTCTGGGCTCTGGAAACACCATATATTTT.

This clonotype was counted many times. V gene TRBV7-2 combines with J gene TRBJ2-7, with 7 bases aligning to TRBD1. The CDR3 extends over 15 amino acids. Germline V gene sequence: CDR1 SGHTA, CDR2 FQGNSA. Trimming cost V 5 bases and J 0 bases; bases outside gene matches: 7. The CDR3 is CASSRSTGSSYEQYF. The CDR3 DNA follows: TGTGCCAGCAGCCGGTCGACAGGGAGCTCCTACGAGCAGTACTTC.

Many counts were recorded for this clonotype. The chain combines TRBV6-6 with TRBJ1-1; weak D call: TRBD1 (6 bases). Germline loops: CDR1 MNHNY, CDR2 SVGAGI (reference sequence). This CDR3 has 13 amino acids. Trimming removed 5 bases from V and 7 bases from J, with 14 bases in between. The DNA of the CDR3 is TGTGCCAGCAGTCCGCATCAGGGGTTTGAAGCTTTCTTT. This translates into CASSPHQGFEAFF.

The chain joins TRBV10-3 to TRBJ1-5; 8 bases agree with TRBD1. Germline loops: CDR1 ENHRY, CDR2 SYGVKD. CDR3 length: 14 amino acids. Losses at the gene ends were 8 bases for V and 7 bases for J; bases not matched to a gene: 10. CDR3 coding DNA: TGTGCCATCGGAAAACAGGGGGAAAGGCAGCCCCAGCATTTT. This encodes CAIGKQGERQPQHF.

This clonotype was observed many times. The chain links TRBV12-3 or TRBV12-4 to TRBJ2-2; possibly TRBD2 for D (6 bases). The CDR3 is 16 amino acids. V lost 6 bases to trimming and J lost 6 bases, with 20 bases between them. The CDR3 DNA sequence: TGTGCCAGCAGCCGCATAAATGGACTAACCCCCGGGGAGCTGTTTTTT. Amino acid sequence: CASSRINGLTPGELFF.

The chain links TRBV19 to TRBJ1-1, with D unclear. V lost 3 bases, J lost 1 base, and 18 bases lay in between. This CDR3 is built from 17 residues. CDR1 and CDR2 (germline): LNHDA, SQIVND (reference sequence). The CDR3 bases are TGTGCCAGTAGTATTACATATGGGTTCGCGTCGAACACTGAAGCTTTCTTT. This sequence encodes CASSITYGFASNTEAFF.

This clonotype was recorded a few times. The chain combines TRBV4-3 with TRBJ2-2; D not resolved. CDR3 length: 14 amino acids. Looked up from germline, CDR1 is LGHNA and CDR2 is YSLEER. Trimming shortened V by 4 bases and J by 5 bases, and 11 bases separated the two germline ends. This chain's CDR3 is CASSPQMETGELFF. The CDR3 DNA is TGCGCCAGCAGCCCCCAAATGGAGACCGGGGAGCTGTTTTTT.

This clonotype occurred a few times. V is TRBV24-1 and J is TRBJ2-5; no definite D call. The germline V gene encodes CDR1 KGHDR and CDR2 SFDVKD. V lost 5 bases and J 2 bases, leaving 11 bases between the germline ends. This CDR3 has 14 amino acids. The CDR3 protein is CATSGPRSQETQYF. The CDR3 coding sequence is TGTGCCACCAGTGGCCCCCGGAGTCAAGAGACCCAGTACTTC.

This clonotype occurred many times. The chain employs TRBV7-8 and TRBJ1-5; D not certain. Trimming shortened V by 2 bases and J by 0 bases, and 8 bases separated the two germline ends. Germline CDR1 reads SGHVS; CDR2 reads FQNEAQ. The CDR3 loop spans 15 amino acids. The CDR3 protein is CASSLLRYSNQPQHF. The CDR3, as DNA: TGTGCCAGCAGCTTACTCCGGTATAGCAATCAGCCCCAGCATTTT.

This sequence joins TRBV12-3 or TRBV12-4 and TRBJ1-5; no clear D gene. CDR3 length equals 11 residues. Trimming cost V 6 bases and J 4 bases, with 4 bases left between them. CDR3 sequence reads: CASSQNQPQHF. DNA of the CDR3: TGTGCCAGCAGCCAAAATCAGCCCCAGCATTTT.

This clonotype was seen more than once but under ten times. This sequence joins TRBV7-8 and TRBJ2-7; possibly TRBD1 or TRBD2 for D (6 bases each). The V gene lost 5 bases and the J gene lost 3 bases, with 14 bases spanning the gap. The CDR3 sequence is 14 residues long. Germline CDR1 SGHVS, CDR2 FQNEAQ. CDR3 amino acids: CASSRGGQVYEQYV. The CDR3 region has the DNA TGTGCCAGCAGCAGAGGGGGGCAGGTCTACGAGCAGTACGTC.

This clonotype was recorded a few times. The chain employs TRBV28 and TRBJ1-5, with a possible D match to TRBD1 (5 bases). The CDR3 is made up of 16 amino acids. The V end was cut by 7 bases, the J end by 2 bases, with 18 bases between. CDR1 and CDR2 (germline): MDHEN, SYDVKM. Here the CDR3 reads CASTLGGAGGNQPQHF. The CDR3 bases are TGTGCCAGCACCCTTGGAGGGGCCGGTGGCAATCAGCCCCAGCATTTT.

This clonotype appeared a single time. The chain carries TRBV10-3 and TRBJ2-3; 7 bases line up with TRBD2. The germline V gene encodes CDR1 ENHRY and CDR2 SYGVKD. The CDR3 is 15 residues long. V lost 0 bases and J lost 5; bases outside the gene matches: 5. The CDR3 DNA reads TGTGCCATCAGTGAGTCGACGGCTAGCGGAGATACGCAGTATTTT. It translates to CAISESTASGDTQYF.

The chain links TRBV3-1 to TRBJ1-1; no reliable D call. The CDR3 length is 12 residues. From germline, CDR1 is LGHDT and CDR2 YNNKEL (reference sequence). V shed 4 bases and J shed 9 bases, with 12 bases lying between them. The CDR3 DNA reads TGTGCCAGCAGCCGCGGGGAGGGAAAAGCTTTCTTT. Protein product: CASSRGEGKAFF.

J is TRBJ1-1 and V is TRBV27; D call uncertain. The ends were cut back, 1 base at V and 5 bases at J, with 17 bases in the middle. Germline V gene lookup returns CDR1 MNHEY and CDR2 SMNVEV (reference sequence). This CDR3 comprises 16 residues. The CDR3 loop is CASSLLGSPVGTEAFF. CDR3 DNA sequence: TGTGCCAGCAGTTTATTAGGGTCCCCGGTGGGTACTGAAGCTTTCTTT.